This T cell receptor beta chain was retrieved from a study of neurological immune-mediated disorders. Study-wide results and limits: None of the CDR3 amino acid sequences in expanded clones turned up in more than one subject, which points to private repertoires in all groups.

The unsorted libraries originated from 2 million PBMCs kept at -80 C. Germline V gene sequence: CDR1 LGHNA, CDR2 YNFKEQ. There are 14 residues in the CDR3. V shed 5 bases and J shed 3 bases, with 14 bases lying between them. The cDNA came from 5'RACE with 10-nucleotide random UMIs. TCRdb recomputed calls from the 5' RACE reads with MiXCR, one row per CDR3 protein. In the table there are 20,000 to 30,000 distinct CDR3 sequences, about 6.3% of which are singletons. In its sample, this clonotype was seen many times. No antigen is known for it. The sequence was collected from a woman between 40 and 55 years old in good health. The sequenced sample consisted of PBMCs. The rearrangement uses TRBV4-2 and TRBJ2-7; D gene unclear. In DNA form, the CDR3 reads TGTGCCAGCAGCTTCCAGGAAAGGGACTACGAGCAGTACTTC. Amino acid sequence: CASSFQERDYEQYF.